Sequencing of this TCR beta chain was carried out in a study of blood T cells in healthy people across ages. Notes on the study in general: Older age went with lower TCR beta diversity per million T cells, in a roughly linear way.

Of note for this clonotype: Its target is unknown.

A second about 7 to 12 cycle PCR used barcoded and J-beta primers. TCRdb re-derived calls from the 5' RACE reads in MiXCR, one entry per CDR3 protein. The sample has hundreds of thousands of distinct CDR3 sequences, around 62% seen once. Germline lookup yields CDR1 SGHTA and CDR2 FQGTGA. The CDR3 spans 14 residues. The origin of this receptor is a man under 40 in good health. This chain connects TRBV7-3 to TRBJ2-7, with D perhaps assigned TRBD1 or TRBD2 (5 bases each). The better agreement between TRBJ2-4 and the DNA end casts doubt on the J call. Material: blood. In DNA, the CDR3 is TGTGCCAGCAGCTTAACAGGGCGAGGGGACATTCAGTACTTC. Protein product: CASSLTGRGDIQYF.